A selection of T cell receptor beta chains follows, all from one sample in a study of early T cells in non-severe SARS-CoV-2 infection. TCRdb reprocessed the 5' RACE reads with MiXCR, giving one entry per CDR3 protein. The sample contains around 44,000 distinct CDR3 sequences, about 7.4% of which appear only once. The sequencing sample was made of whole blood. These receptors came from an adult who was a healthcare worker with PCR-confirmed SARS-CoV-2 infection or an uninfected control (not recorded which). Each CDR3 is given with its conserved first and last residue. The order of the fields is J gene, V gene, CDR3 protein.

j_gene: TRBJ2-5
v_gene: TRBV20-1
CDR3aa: CSARDGTSGGRQETQYF

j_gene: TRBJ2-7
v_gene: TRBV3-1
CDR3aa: CASSQVRARGYEQYF

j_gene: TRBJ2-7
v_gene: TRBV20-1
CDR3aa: CSASGLVDYEQYF

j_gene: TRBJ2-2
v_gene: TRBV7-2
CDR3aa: CASSFTAYTGELFF

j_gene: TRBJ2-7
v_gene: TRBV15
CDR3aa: CATIQGANNYEQYF

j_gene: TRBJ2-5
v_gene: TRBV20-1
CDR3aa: CSASLAGVSETQYF

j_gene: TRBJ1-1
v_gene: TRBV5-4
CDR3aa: CASSLSRNTEAFF

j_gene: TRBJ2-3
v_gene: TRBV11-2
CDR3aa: CASSPGGSGGYRDTQYF

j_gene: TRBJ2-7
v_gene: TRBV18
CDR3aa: CASSPLMGQSYEQYF

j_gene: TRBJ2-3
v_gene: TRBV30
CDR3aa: CAWSSPRAADTQYF

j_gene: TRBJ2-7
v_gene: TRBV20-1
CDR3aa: CSARDRVGNEQYF

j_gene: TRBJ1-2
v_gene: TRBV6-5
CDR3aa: CASGPGGAFYGYTF

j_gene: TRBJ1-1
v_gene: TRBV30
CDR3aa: CAWSGPRNTEAFF

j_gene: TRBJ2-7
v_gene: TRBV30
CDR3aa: CAWSVSGGIEQYF

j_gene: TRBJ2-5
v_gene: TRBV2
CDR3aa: CASSERTAQETQYF

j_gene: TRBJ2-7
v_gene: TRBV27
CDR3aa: CASARDRVFEQYF

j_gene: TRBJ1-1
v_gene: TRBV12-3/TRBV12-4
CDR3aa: CASSLWGATEAFF

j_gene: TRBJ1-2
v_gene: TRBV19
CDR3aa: CASKRAGPNYGYTF

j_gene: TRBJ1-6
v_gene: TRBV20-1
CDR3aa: CSAATGQSDSPLHF

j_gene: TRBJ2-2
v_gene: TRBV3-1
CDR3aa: CASSQDRWIFANTGELFF

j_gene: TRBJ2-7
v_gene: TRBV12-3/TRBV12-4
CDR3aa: CASSSAEVEQYF

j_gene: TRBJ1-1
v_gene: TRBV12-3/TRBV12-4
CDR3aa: CASSPDRMNTEAFF

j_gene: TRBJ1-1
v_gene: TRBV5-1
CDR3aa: CASSLGTGRTEAFF

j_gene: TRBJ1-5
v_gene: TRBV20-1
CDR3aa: CSARAGTGSQPQHF

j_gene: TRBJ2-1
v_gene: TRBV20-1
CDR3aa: CSARTSGGIYEQFF

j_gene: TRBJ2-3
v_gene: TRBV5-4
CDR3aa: CASNEGGPLSTDTQYF

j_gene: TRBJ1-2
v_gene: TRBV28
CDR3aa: CASSLPGGASYGYTF

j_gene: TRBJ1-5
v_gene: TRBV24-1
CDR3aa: CATSDPSVLNQPQHF

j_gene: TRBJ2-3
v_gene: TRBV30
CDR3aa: CAYDRGRGDTDTQYF

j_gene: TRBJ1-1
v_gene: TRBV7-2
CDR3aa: CASSRQSGTHGEAFF

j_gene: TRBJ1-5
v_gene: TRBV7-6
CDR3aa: CASSLGGASNQPQHF

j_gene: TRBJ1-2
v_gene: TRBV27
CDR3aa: CASSLYPTGYGYTF

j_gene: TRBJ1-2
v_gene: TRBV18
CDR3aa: CASSPEKMNYGYTF

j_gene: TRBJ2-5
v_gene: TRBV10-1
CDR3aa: CASSESTGQETQYF

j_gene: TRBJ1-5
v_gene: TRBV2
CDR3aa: CASSQQGISNQPQHF

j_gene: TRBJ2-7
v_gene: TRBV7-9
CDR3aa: CASSLPYGPYEQYF